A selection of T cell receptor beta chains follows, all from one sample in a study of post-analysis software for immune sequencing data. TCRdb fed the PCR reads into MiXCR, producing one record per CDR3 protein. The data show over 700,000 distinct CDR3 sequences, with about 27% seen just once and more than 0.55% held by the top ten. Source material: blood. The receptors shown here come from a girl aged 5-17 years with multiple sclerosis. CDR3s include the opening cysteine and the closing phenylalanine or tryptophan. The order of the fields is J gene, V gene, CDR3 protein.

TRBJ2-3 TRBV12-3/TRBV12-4 CASSLVRGAQYF
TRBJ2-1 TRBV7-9 CASSFLAGTSYNEQFF
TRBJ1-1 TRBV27 CASRQRTSWPEAFF
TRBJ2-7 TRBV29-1 CSVYDRKSHEQYF
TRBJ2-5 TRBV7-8 CASTYSGGPQETQYF
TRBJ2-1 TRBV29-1 CSVEDRGTQFF
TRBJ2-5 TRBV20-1 CSAQKTSGTETQYF
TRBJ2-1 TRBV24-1 CATSDSSGSQETQFF
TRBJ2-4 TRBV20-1 CSAEGGLVAKNIQYF
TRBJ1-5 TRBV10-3 CAISEVQSNQPQHF
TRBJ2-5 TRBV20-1 CSASRRRSLSYNEQYF